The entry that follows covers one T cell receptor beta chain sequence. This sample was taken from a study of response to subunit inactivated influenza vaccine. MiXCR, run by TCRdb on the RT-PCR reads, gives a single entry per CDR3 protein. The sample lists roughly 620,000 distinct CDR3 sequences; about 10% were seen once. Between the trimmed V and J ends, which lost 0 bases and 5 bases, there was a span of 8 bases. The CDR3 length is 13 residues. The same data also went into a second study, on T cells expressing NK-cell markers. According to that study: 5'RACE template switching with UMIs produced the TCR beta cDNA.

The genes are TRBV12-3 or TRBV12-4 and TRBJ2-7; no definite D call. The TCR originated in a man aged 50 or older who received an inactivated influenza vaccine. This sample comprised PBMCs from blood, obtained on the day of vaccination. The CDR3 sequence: CASSLAPAHEQYF. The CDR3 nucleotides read TGTGCCAGCAGTTTAGCCCCTGCTCACGAGCAGTACTTC.